A single sample gave rise to the 9 T cell receptor beta chains below, sequenced in a study of OX40 agonist ivuxolimab in advanced cancers. Data came from immunoSEQ multiplex PCR; TCRdb stores just in-frame clones and leaves some out. The table includes about 110,000 clones, roughly nine tenths detected once. The sample here was CD4+ or CD8+ T cells sorted from blood, taken in a trial of the OX40 agonist ivuxolimab. The receptors come from an adult with an advanced solid tumor such as melanoma, head and neck, liver or kidney cancer.

This chain uses TRBV19 with TRBJ1-2; TRBD1 matches 11 bases. The CDR3 totals 14 residues. V dropped 5 bases and J dropped 6; count of bases not matched to a gene: 5. CDR1 and CDR2 (germline): LNHDA, SQIVND (reference sequence). The CDR3 region is CASSLRTGGNGYTF. The CDR3 DNA follows: TGTGCCAGTAGTTTGAGGACAGGGGGCAATGGCTACACCTTC.

The V gene is TRBV28, the J gene TRBJ1-6; D is perhaps TRBD1 (5 bases). CDR3 size: 14 residues. V lost 4 bases and J lost 14, with 18 bases in between. Germline V gene sequence: CDR1 MDHEN, CDR2 SYDVKM. CDR3 residues: CASSYNSARGSLHF. CDR3 DNA: TGTGCCAGCAGTTACAACAGCGCCCGGGGGTCCCTCCACTTT.

The chain links TRBV6-5 to TRBJ2-7; tentative D call: TRBD1 (5 bases). Trimming removed 7 bases from V and 2 bases from J, with 18 bases in between. In germline, CDR1 is MNHEY, CDR2 SVGAGI. This CDR3 has 15 residues. Written as DNA, the CDR3 is TGTGCCAGCAATTCCGCCAGGACATTCCCCTACGAGCAGTACTTC. This codes for CASNSARTFPYEQYF.

V gene TRBV14 combines with J gene TRBJ1-1; 9 nucleotides align to TRBD1. The germline gives CDR1 SGHDN, CDR2 FVKESK. The CDR3 covers 14 residues. V shed 6 bases and J 5 bases; nucleotides not matched to a gene: 7. DNA for the CDR3: TGTGCCAGCAGGGACAGGGGATTTGGGACTGAAGCTTTCTTT. Its protein product is CASRDRGFGTEAFF.

V is TRBV4-3 and J is TRBJ2-6, with unresolved D. Trimming left V 1 base short and J 4 bases short, with 8 bases between. The CDR3 extends over 15 amino acids. Per the germline V gene, CDR1 is LGHNA and CDR2 is YSLEER. The CDR3 protein is CASSQGTWGANVLTF. CDR3 sequence (DNA): TGCGCCAGCAGCCAAGGGACGTGGGGGGCCAACGTCCTGACTTTC.

The chain employs TRBV18 and TRBJ1-5, with no clear D. The V and J ends lost 2 bases and 5 bases respectively, with 7 bases between them. The CDR3 consists of 13 residues. Germline CDR1 KGHSH, CDR2 LQKENI. This chain's CDR3 is CASSPGNYQPQHF. In DNA form, the CDR3 reads TGTGCCAGCTCACCAGGGAACTATCAGCCCCAGCATTTT. The whole variable domain, remainder taken from reference TRBV18 and TRBJ1-5, is NAGVMQNPRHLVRRRGQEARLRCSPMKGHSHVYWYRQLPEEGLKFMVYLQKENIIDESGMPKERFSAEFPKEGPSILRIQQVVRGDSAAYFCASSPGNYQPQHFGDGTRLSIL.

This chain uses TRBV5-4 with TRBJ1-3; D is ambiguous. The CDR3 has 14 amino acids. Trimming removed 0 bases from V and 1 base from J, with 5 bases in between. Germline V gene lookup returns CDR1 SGHNT and CDR2 YYREEE (reference sequence). The DNA for the CDR3 is TGTGCCAGCAGCTTGGGGCCTTCTGGAAACACCATATATTTT. Translation gives CASSLGPSGNTIYF.

The rearrangement joins TRBV5-4 to TRBJ2-1; D is ambiguous. Trimming removed 1 base at V and 7 bases at J, with 18 bases between. Germline V gene lookup returns CDR1 SGHNT and CDR2 YYREEE (reference sequence). The CDR3 is made up of 16 amino acids. The CDR3 DNA is TGTGCCAGCAGCTTGCAAACGGGTAGGGTCGGAAATGAGCAGTTCTTC. Its translation: CASSLQTGRVGNEQFF.

The chain recombines TRBV9 with TRBJ1-2; D is ambiguous. The V gene lost 0 bases and the J gene lost 2 bases, with 8 bases spanning the gap. The CDR3 consists of 14 residues. Germline values: CDR1 SGDLS, CDR2 YYNGEE. CDR3 in amino acids: CASSVDNTNYGYTF. CDR3 DNA: TGTGCCAGCAGCGTAGATAACACCAACTATGGCTACACCTTC.